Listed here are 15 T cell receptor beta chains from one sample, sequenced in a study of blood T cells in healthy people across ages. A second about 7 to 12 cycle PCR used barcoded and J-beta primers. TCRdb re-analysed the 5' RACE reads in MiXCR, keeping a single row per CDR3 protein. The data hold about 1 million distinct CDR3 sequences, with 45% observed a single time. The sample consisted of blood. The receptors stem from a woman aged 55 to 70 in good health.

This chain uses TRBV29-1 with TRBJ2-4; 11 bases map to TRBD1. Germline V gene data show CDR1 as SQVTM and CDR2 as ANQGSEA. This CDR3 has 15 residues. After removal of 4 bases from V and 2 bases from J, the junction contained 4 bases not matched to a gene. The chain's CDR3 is CSVARDRGTKNIQYF. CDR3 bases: TGCAGCGTTGCCCGGGACAGGGGGACCAAAAACATTCAGTACTTC. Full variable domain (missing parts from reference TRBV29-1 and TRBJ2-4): SAVISQKPSRDICQRGTSLTIQCQVDSQVTMMFWYRQQPGQSLTLIATANQGSEATYESGFVIDKFPISRPNLTFSTLTVSNMSPEDSSIYLCSVARDRGTKNIQYFGAGTRLSVL.

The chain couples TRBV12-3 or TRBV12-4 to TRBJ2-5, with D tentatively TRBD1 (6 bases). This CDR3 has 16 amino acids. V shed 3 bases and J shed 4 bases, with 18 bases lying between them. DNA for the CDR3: TGTGCCAGCAGTTTCTGGGCAGGGGTAAGAGGAGAGACCCAGTACTTC. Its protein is CASSFWAGVRGETQYF.

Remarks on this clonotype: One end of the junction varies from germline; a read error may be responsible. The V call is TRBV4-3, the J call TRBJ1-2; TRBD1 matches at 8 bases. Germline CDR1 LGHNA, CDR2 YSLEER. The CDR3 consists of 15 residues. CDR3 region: CVSSHDRGANYGYTF. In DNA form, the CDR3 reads TGCGTCAGCAGCCACGACAGGGGCGCTAACTATGGCTACACCTTC.

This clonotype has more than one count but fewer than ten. CDR3 residues: CASSVSAGGVETQYF. In nucleotides, the CDR3 is TGTGCCAGCAGCGTCTCTGCAGGGGGCGTCGAGACCCAGTACTTC. This sequence joins TRBV9 and TRBJ2-5; 8 bases are a match to TRBD1. Looked up from germline, CDR1 is SGDLS and CDR2 is YYNGEE. This CDR3 has 15 amino acids. Losses at the gene ends were 2 bases for V and 5 bases for J; bases not matched to a gene: 8.

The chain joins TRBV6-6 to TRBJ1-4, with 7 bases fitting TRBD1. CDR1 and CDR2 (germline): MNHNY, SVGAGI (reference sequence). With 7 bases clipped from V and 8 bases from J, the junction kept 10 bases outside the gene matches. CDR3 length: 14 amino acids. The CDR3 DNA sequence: TGTGCCAGCACCACCAGGGGGGGACGAGAAAAACTGTTTTTT. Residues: CASTTRGGREKLFF.

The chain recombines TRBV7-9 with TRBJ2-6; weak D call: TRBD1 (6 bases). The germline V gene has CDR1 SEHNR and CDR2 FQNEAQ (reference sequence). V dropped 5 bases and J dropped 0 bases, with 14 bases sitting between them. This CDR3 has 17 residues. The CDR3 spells CASSTRTGRSGANVLTF. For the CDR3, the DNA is TGTGCCAGCAGCACCCGAACAGGGCGCTCTGGGGCCAACGTCCTGACTTTC.

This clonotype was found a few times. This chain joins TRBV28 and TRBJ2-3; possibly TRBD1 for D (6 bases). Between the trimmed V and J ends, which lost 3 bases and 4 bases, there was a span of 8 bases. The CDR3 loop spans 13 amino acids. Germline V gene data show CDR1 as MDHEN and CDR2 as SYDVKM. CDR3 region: CASSFSGADTQYF. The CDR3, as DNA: TGTGCCAGCAGTTTTTCAGGGGCAGATACGCAGTATTTT.

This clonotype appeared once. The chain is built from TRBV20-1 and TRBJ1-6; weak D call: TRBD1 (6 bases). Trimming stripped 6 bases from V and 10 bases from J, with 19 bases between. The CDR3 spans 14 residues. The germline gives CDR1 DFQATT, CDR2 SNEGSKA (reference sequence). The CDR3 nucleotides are TGCAGTGCCCCGAAGGGGGGGACTGGATCACCCCTCCACTTT. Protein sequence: CSAPKGGTGSPLHF.

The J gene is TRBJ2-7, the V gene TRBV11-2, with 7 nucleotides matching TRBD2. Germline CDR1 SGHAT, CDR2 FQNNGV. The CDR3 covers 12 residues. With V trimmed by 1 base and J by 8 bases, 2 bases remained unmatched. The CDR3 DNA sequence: TGTGCCAGCAGCTTAGGAGCGGGACAGCAGTACTTC. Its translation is CASSLGAGQQYF. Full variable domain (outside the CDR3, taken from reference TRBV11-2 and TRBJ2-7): EAGVAQSPRYKIIEKRQSVAFWCNPISGHATLYWYQQILGQGPKLLIQFQNNGVVDDSQLPKDRFSAERLKGVDSTLKIQPAKLEDSAVYLCASSLGAGQQYFGPGTRLTVT.

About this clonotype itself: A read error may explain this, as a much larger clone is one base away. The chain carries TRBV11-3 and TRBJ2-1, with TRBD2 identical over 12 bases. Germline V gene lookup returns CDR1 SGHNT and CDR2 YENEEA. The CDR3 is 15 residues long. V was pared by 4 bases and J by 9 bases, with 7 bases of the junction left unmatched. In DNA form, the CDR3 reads TGTGCCAGCAGCTCAGGACTAGCGGGAAAGAGTGAGCAGTTCTTC. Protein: CASSSGLAGKSEQFF.

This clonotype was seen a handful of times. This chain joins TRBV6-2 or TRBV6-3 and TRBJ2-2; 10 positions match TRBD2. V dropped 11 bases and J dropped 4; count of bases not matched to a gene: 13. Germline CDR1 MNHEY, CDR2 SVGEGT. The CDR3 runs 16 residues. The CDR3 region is CASRGIAGGGTGELFF. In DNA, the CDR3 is TGTGCCTCGAGGGGGATAGCGGGAGGTGGCACCGGGGAGCTGTTTTTT.

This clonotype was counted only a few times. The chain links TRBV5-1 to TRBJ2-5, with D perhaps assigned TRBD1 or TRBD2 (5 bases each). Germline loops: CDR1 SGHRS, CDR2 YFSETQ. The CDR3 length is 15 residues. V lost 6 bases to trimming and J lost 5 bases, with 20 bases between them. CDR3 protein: CASTTGTIEVETQYF. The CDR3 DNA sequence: TGCGCCAGCACAACCGGGACCATAGAGGTGGAGACCCAGTACTTC.

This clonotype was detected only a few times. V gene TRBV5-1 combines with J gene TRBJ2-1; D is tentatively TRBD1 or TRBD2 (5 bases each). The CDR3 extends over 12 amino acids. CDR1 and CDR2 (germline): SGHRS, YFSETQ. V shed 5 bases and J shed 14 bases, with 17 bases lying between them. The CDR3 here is CASSRDPGREFF. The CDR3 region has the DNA TGCGCCAGCAGTAGGGACCCCGGTAGGGAGTTCTTC.

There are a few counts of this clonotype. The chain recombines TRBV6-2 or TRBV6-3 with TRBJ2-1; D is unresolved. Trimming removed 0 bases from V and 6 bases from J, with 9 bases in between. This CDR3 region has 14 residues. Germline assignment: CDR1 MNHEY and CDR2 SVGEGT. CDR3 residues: CASSYSNLVNEQFF. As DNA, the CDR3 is TGTGCCAGCAGTTACTCGAATTTAGTCAATGAGCAGTTCTTC.

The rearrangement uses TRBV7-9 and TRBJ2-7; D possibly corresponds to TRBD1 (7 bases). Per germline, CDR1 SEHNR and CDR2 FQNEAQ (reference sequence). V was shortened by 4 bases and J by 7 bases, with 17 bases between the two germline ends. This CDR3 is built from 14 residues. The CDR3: CASSYPEGAGEQYF. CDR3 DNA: TGTGCCAGCAGCTACCCGGAGGGGGCGGGGGAGCAGTACTTC.